These 28 T cell receptor beta chains share one sample of origin, sequenced in a study of CD8+CD57+ T cells in acquired aplastic anemia. Patients included in sequencing had previously demonstrated CD8+CD57+ cell expansion by flow cytometry. TCR beta VDJ and CDR3 profiling used genomic DNA as template. In TCRdb, the reads were re-called with MiXCR into one record per CDR3 protein. The profile shows tens of thousands of distinct CDR3 sequences, roughly 69% of them singletons. Source material: sorted CD4+, CD8+, or CD8+CD57+ T cells (not recorded which) from PBMCs. These receptors were obtained from a human donor with aplastic anemia.

The V call is TRBV3-1, the J call TRBJ2-7; tentative D call: TRBD2 (5 bases). Trimming cost V 2 bases and J 1 base, with 6 bases left between them. The germline CDR1 and CDR2 sequences are LGHDT and YNNKEL (reference sequence). The length of the CDR3 is 13 residues. CDR3 protein: CASSQSGSYEQYF. The CDR3 DNA sequence: TGTGCCAGCAGCCAATCGGGGTCCTACGAGCAGTACTTC.

This chain connects TRBV2 to TRBJ2-2; D remains ambiguous. Germline-derived CDR1 and CDR2 are SNHLY and FYNNEI. The CDR3 has 13 residues. The ends were cut back, 6 bases at V and 4 bases at J, with 9 bases in the middle. The CDR3 spells CASSASVTGELFF. The CDR3 DNA reads TGTGCCAGCAGCGCAAGCGTCACCGGGGAGCTGTTTTTT.

This chain uses TRBV3-1 with TRBJ2-3; TRBD2 is a possible D gene (5 bases). The CDR3 is made up of 16 amino acids. V was cut by 4 bases and J by 2 bases, with 16 bases left in between. CDR1 and CDR2 (germline): LGHDT, YNNKEL (reference sequence). The CDR3 region has the DNA TGTGCCAGCAGCCGAGGGCGGGCCACCACCACAGATACGCAGTATTTT. Encoded protein: CASSRGRATTTDTQYF.

The chain carries TRBV19 and TRBJ2-3; D gene uncertain. This CDR3 is 12 amino acids long. V was trimmed by 5 bases and J by 4 bases, leaving 7 bases between them. In germline, CDR1 is LNHDA, CDR2 SQIVND (reference sequence). The CDR3: CASSLRPDTQYF. The CDR3 bases are TGTGCCAGTAGTCTTAGACCAGATACGCAGTATTTT.

This chain connects TRBV7-9 to TRBJ1-2; possible D gene TRBD1, 5 bases. V was cut by 2 bases and J by 5 bases, with 9 bases left in between. This CDR3 contains 13 residues. CDR1 SEHNR and CDR2 FQNEAQ come from the germline V gene (reference sequence). The CDR3 nucleotides read TGTGCCAGCAGCTTATTCGAGGGGTATGGCTACACCTTC. This sequence encodes CASSLFEGYGYTF.

The sample holds a few counts of this clonotype. The chain links TRBV2 to TRBJ1-2; TRBD1 might be the D (6 bases). Trimming stripped 2 bases from V and 8 bases from J, with 15 bases between. CDR3 length equals 14 residues. The germline V gene encodes CDR1 SNHLY and CDR2 FYNNEI. This chain's CDR3 is CASSEYVRGSGYTF. CDR3 in DNA: TGTGCCAGCAGTGAATACGTCAGGGGTAGCGGCTACACCTTC. Full variable domain (outside the CDR3, taken from reference TRBV2 and TRBJ1-2): EPEVTQTPSHQVTQMGQEVILRCVPISNHLYFYWYRQILGQKVEFLVSFYNNEISEKSEIFDDQFSVERPDGSNFTLKIRSTKLEDSAMYFCASSEYVRGSGYTFGSGTRLTVV.

The V call is TRBV15, the J call TRBJ2-3, with TRBD1 matching over 8 bases. CDR1 and CDR2 (germline): LNHNV, YYDKDF (reference sequence). The J segment lost 1 base and the V segment lost 1 base, leaving 1 base of the junction unmatched. The CDR3 length is 15 residues. Here the CDR3 DNA reads TGTGCCACCAGCAGAGCGGACAGGGGCACAGATACGCAGTATTTT. It codes for CATSRADRGTDTQYF. The variable domain in full, completed from reference TRBV15 and TRBJ2-3, reads DAMVIQNPRYQVTQFGKPVTLSCSQTLNHNVMYWYQQKSSQAPKLLFHYYDKDFNNEADTPDNFQSRRPNTSFCFLDIRSPGLGDTAMYLCATSRADRGTDTQYFGPGTRLTVL.

In this sample, this clonotype turned up a few times. This chain links TRBV20-1 with TRBJ1-2, with D unresolved. This CDR3 is 10 amino acids long. Germline V lookup: CDR1 DFQATT, CDR2 SNEGSKA (reference sequence). V was trimmed by 4 bases and J by 3 bases, leaving 3 bases between them. As DNA, the CDR3 is TGCAGTGCTAAGTACTATGGCTACACCTTC. This sequence encodes CSAKYYGYTF.

This clonotype was seen a handful of times. The gene calls are TRBV19 and TRBJ1-1; unclear D gene. The germline V gene has CDR1 LNHDA and CDR2 SQIVND (reference sequence). Trimming cost V 7 bases and J 1 base, with 13 bases left between them. The CDR3 length is 14 residues. The DNA of the CDR3 is TGTGCCAGTAACCCGGGAGGCGAGAACACTGAAGCTTTCTTT. It yields the protein CASNPGGENTEAFF.

The chain links TRBV15 to TRBJ1-5; D uncertain. V gave up 1 base and J gave up 3 bases, with 13 bases separating them. The CDR3 extends over 16 amino acids. The V gene's germline CDR1 is LNHNV and CDR2 YYDKDF (reference sequence). The CDR3 region is CATSRGNDDYNQPQHF. In DNA form, the CDR3 reads TGTGCCACCAGCAGAGGTAACGACGACTACAATCAGCCCCAGCATTTT.

The chain recombines TRBV10-1 with TRBJ2-7; 10 nucleotides align to TRBD1. The V segment lost 8 bases and the J segment 3 bases; nucleotides outside the gene matches: 4. The CDR3 loop spans 13 amino acids. The V gene's germline CDR1 is WNHNN and CDR2 SYGVQD (reference sequence). The CDR3 region is CASPGTGDYEQYF. The DNA for the CDR3 is TGCGCCAGCCCCGGGACAGGGGACTACGAGCAGTACTTC.

CDR3 DNA sequence: TGTGCCAGCAGTGACAGGGGGGATAATTCACCCCTCCACTTT. This sequence encodes CASSDRGDNSPLHF. V usage is TRBV25-1 and J usage is TRBJ1-6; 7 bases are shared with TRBD1. The germline V gene has CDR1 MGHDK and CDR2 SYGVNS. With V trimmed by 3 bases and J by 5 bases, 1 base remained unmatched. The CDR3 runs to 14 residues.

This clonotype was seen many times. This chain links TRBV25-1 with TRBJ1-4, with D perhaps TRBD1 (6 bases). The length of the CDR3 is 12 residues. Deletions cut 10 bases from V and 7 bases from J, with 13 bases between. In germline, CDR1 is MGHDK, CDR2 SYGVNS. This chain's CDR3 is CATGGRFEKLFF. CDR3 in DNA: TGTGCCACGGGGGGGCGTTTTGAAAAACTGTTTTTT.

The chain recombines TRBV29-1 with TRBJ2-7, with unresolved D. This CDR3 contains 12 residues. V lost 0 bases and J 1 base, leaving 4 bases between the germline ends. Germline V gene lookup returns CDR1 SQVTM and CDR2 ANQGSEA. CDR3 loop: CSVEEQSYEQYF. CDR3 coding DNA: TGCAGCGTTGAAGAACAGTCCTACGAGCAGTACTTC.

The gene calls are TRBV24-1 and TRBJ2-7, with D perhaps TRBD1 (6 bases). CDR1 and CDR2 from the germline V gene are KGHDR and SFDVKD. The germline V and J ends were trimmed by 2 bases and 2 bases, with 12 bases remaining between them. This CDR3 spans 15 amino acids. CDR3 sequence: CATSDSDRLPYEQYF. The CDR3 DNA sequence: TGTGCCACCAGTGATTCGGACAGACTCCCCTACGAGCAGTACTTC.

The V call is TRBV28, the J call TRBJ1-5; no clear D. Germline V gene sequence: CDR1 MDHEN, CDR2 SYDVKM. Deletions cut 6 bases from V and 10 bases from J, with 4 bases between. The CDR3 totals 9 residues. The CDR3 DNA reads TGTGCCAGCAGGCCCCCCCAGCATTTT. Protein product: CASRPPQHF.

The table lists this clonotype with many counts. This chain links TRBV4-1 with TRBJ2-7; D might be TRBD1 (5 bases). This CDR3 region has 15 residues. Germline V gene data show CDR1 as MGHRA and CDR2 as YSYEKL. V was trimmed by 2 bases and J by 5 bases, leaving 16 bases between them. The CDR3 DNA reads as TGCGCCAGCAGCCAACCCCTCCCCAGGGTCCACGAGCAGTACTTC. It specifies CASSQPLPRVHEQYF.

The chain employs TRBV9 and TRBJ1-1, with 9 bases fitting TRBD1. Germline CDR1 is SGDLS and CDR2 is YYNGEE. The length of the CDR3 is 15 residues. The V and J ends lost 4 bases and 4 bases, in that order; junction bases with no gene match: 8. CDR3 in amino acids: CASSFGTGHGTEAFF. Here the CDR3 DNA reads TGTGCCAGCAGCTTCGGGACAGGGCACGGCACTGAAGCTTTCTTT.

The rearrangement uses TRBV6-1 and TRBJ1-3; tentatively, D is TRBD1 (5 bases). The germline V and J ends were trimmed by 1 base and 0 bases, with 7 bases remaining between them. The length of the CDR3 is 15 residues. The germline CDR1 and CDR2 sequences are MNHNS and SASEGT. DNA for the CDR3: TGTGCCAGCAGTGAAGGACAGCTCTCTGGAAACACCATATATTTT. Its translation: CASSEGQLSGNTIYF.

This chain links TRBV29-1 with TRBJ2-1; possibly TRBD1 or TRBD2 for D (5 bases each). V was pared by 4 bases and J by 6 bases, with 7 bases between. In germline, CDR1 is SQVTM, CDR2 ANQGSEA. The CDR3 extends over 11 amino acids. CDR3 nucleotide sequence: TGCAGCGTTGCGGGGCCCAATGAGCAGTTCTTC. Amino acid sequence: CSVAGPNEQFF.

This chain joins TRBV10-3 and TRBJ2-5; the match to TRBD2 covers 12 bases. V dropped 11 bases and J dropped 4; count of bases not matched to a gene: 8. The germline gives CDR1 ENHRY, CDR2 SYGVKD. This CDR3 comprises 14 residues. The DNA for the CDR3 is TGTGCCGTCAAACCGGGACTAGCGGGAGAGACCCAGTACTTC. Translated, it gives CAVKPGLAGETQYF.

This clonotype was found once. The chain joins TRBV15 to TRBJ2-7; D is unresolved. Germline-derived CDR1 and CDR2 are LNHNV and YYDKDF (reference sequence). CDR3 size: 12 residues. V was pared by 0 bases and J by 7 bases, with 7 bases between. This CDR3 reads CATSRDRVEQYF. CDR3 nucleotide sequence: TGTGCCACCAGCAGAGATCGTGTGGAGCAGTACTTC.

The J gene is TRBJ2-3, the V gene TRBV2; TRBD1 aligns across 7 bases. J gave up 10 bases and V 4 bases, and 11 bases lay outside the gene matches. This CDR3 is built from 14 residues. Germline loops: CDR1 SNHLY, CDR2 FYNNEI. The CDR3 region has the DNA TGTGCCAGCAGTGTGGACAGGTCCAGCGATTCGCAGTATTTT. Amino acids: CASSVDRSSDSQYF.

CDR3 residues: CASTDRVSGYTF. CDR3 nucleotide sequence: TGTGCCAGCACCGACAGGGTCTCTGGCTACACCTTC. The rearrangement joins TRBV11-2 to TRBJ1-2; TRBD1 aligns across 7 bases. The CDR3 extends over 12 amino acids. Germline CDR1 SGHAT, CDR2 FQNNGV. V lost 7 bases, J lost 7 bases, and 6 bases stayed unmatched. The full variable domain, completed using reference TRBV11-2 and TRBJ1-2, is EAGVAQSPRYKIIEKRQSVAFWCNPISGHATLYWYQQILGQGPKLLIQFQNNGVVDDSQLPKDRFSAERLKGVDSTLKIQPAKLEDSAVYLCASTDRVSGYTFGSGTRLTVV.

The chain couples TRBV20-1 to TRBJ1-2; D is possibly TRBD1 (5 bases). There are 13 residues in the CDR3. Germline CDR1 and CDR2: DFQATT and SNEGSKA (reference sequence). Trimming took off 6 bases at V and 5 bases at J, with 16 bases between the two ends. CDR3 DNA: TGCAGTGCGAGGGACGGACGGGGTTATGGCTACACCTTC. As protein: CSARDGRGYGYTF.

The V and J genes are TRBV9 and TRBJ1-5; no definite D call. Trimming removed 0 bases from V and 6 bases from J, with 13 bases in between. Germline CDR1 and CDR2: SGDLS and YYNGEE. The CDR3 is 15 amino acids. The DNA of the CDR3 is TGTGCCAGCAGCGTAGGAGGTGGAGAGGGTCAGCCCCAGCATTTT. Its translation is CASSVGGGEGQPQHF.

This sequence joins TRBV15 and TRBJ1-1; D unclear. The CDR3 runs 15 residues. CDR1 and CDR2 from the germline V gene are LNHNV and YYDKDF (reference sequence). Deletions cut 3 bases from V and 0 bases from J, with 11 bases between. The CDR3, as DNA: TGTGCCACCAGCAGGCAGGTATACCTGAACACTGAAGCTTTCTTT. Encoded protein: CATSRQVYLNTEAFF.

Concerning this clonotype: The CDR3 ends on some other residue instead of the conserved phenylalanine or tryptophan, so this is likely a read error. The gene calls are TRBV15 and TRBJ2-5; 9 nucleotides align to TRBD1. J gave up 4 bases and V 8 bases, and 5 bases lay outside the gene matches. This CDR3 has 13 residues. Germline V lookup: CDR1 LNHNV, CDR2 YYDKDF (reference sequence). CDR3 sequence (DNA): TGTGCCACCGCGGAGACAGGGGGAGAGACCCAGTACTAC. This encodes CATAETGGETQYY.